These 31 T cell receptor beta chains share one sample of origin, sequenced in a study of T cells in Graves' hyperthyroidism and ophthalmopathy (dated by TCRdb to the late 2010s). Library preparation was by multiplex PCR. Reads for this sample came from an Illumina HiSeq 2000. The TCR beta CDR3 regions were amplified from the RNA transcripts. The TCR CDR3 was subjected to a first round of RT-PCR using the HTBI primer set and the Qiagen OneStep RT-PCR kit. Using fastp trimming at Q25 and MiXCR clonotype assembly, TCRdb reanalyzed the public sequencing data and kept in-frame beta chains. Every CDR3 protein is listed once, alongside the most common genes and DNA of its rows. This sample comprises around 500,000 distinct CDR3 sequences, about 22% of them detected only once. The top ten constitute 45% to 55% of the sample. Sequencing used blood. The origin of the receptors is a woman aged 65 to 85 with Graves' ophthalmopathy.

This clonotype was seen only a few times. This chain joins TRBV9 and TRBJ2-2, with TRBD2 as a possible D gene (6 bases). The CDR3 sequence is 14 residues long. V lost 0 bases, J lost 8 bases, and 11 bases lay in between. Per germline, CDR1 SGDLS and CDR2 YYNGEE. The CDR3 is CASSVESGGGELFF. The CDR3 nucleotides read TGTGCCAGCAGCGTAGAGTCCGGGGGAGGGGAGCTGTTTTTT.

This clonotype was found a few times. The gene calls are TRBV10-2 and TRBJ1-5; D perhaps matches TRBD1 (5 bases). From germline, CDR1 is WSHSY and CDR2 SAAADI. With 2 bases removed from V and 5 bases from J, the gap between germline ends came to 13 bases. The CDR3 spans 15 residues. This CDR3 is CASSEGFRVDQPQHF. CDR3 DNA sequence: TGCGCCAGCAGTGAGGGGTTCAGGGTGGATCAGCCCCAGCATTTT.

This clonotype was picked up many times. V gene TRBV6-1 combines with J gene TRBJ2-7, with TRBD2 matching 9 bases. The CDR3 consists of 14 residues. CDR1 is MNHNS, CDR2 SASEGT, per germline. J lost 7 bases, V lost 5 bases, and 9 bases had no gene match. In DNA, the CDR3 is TGTGCCAGCAGTTTGATAGCGGGAGAGGGGGAGCAGTACTTC. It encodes CASSLIAGEGEQYF.

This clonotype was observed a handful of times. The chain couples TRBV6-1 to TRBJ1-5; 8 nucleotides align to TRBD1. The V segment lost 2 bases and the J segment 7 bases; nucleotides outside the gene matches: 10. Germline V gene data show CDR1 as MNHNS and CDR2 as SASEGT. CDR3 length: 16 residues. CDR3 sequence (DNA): TGTGCCAGCAGTGAAATTGGACAGGGTTGGGGCCAGCCCCAGCATTTT. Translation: CASSEIGQGWGQPQHF.

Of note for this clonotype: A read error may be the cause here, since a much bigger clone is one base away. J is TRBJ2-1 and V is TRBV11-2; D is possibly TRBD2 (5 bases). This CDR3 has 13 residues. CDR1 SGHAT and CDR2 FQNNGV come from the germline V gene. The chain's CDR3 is CASSAGPGNEQSF. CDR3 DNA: TGTGCCAGCAGCGCGGGCCCGGGGAATGAGCAGTCCTTC.

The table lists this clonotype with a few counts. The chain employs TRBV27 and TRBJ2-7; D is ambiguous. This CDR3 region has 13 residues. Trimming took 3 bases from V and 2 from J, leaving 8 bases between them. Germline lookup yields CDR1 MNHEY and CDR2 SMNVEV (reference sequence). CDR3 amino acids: CASSLKGTYEQYF. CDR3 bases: TGTGCCAGCAGTTTGAAAGGAACCTACGAGCAGTACTTC.

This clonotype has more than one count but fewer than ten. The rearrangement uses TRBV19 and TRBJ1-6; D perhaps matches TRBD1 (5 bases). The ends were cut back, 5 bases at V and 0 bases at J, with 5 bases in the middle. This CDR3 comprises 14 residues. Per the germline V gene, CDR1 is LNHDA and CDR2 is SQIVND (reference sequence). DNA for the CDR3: TGTGCCAGTAGTGACAGCTCCTATAATTCACCCCTCCACTTT. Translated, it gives CASSDSSYNSPLHF.

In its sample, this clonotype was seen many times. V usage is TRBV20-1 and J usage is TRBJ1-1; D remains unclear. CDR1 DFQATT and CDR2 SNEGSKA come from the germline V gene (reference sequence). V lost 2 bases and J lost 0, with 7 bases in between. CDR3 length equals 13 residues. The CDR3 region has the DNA TGCAGTGCTAGAAGGACGGTGAACACTGAAGCTTTCTTT. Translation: CSARRTVNTEAFF.

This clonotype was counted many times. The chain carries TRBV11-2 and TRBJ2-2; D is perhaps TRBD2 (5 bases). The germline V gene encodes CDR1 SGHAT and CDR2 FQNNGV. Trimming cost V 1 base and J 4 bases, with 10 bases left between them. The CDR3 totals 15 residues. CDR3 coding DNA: TGTGCCAGCAGCTTAGGGATTAGCGTCACCGGGGAGCTGTTTTTT. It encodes CASSLGISVTGELFF.

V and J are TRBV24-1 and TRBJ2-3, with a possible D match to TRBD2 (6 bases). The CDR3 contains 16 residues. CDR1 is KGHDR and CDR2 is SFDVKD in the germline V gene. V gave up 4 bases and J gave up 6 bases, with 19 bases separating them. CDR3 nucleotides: TGTGCCACCAGTGACTCCGGCGCGGGATTGATCGATACGCAGTATTTT. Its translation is CATSDSGAGLIDTQYF.

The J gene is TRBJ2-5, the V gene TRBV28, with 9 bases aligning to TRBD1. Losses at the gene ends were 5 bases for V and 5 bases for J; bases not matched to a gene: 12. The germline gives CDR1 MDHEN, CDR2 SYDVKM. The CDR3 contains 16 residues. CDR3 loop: CASSENKQGAQETQYF. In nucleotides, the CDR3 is TGTGCCAGCAGTGAAAACAAACAGGGGGCGCAGGAGACCCAGTACTTC.

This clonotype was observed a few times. CDR3 in amino acids: CASSLKVTSPSYEQYF. The CDR3 DNA is TGTGCCAGCAGTTTAAAGGTCACTAGCCCCTCCTACGAGCAGTACTTC. The chain links TRBV28 to TRBJ2-7; D possibly corresponds to TRBD2 (6 bases). V gave up 2 bases and J gave up 0 bases, with 14 bases separating them. The CDR3 is 16 amino acids. CDR1 and CDR2 (germline): MDHEN, SYDVKM.

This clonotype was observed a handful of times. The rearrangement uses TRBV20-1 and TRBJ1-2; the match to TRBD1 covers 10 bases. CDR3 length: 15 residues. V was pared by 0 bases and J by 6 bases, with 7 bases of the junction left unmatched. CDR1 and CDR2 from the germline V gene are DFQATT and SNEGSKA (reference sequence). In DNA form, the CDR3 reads TGCAGTGCTAGAGATCGGACAGGGGGGGAGAATGGCTACACCTTC. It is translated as CSARDRTGGENGYTF.

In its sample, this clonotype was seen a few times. CDR3 sequence reads: CASSGTGNGYTF. DNA of the CDR3: TGTGCCAGCTCCGGGACAGGGAATGGCTACACCTTC. The rearrangement joins TRBV18 to TRBJ1-2; 9 positions match TRBD1. Germline CDR1 and CDR2: KGHSH and LQKENI. The CDR3 is made up of 12 amino acids. Losses at the gene ends were 6 bases for V and 6 bases for J; bases not matched to a gene: 2. Full variable domain (outside the CDR3, taken from reference TRBV18 and TRBJ1-2): NAGVMQNPRHLVRRRGQEARLRCSPMKGHSHVYWYRQLPEEGLKFMVYLQKENIIDESGMPKERFSAEFPKEGPSILRIQQVVRGDSAAYFCASSGTGNGYTFGSGTRLTVV.

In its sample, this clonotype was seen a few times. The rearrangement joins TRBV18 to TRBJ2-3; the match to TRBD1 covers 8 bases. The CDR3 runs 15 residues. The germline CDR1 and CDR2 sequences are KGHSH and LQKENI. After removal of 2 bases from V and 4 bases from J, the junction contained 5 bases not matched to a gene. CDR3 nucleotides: TGTGCCAGCTCACCAATGACAGGGGCAGCAGATACGCAGTATTTT. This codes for CASSPMTGAADTQYF.

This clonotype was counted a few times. The CDR3 bases are TGTGCCAGCAGTTACCTTGGCAGAGATGGCAATGAGCAGTTCTTC. Protein sequence: CASSYLGRDGNEQFF. This chain uses TRBV6-2 or TRBV6-3 with TRBJ2-1; D gene unclear. The CDR3 is 15 residues long. Trimming took off 2 bases at V and 6 bases at J, with 14 bases between the two ends. Germline CDR1 reads MNHEY; CDR2 reads SVGEGT.

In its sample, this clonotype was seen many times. The CDR3 region is CASSPPRDRAETQYF. CDR3 coding DNA: TGTGCCAGCAGCCCCCCTCGGGATCGGGCGGAGACCCAGTACTTC. V and J are TRBV7-8 and TRBJ2-5, with D maybe TRBD2 (5 bases). V was trimmed by 5 bases and J by 5 bases, leaving 18 bases between them. This CDR3 has 15 amino acids. Germline-derived CDR1 and CDR2 are SGHVS and FQNEAQ.

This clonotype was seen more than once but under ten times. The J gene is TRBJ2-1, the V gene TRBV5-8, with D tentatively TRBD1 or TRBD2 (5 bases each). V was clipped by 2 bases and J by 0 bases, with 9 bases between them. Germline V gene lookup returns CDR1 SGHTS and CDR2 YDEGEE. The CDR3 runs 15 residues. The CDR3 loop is CASSFEGISYNEQFF. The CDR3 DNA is TGTGCCAGCAGCTTCGAGGGGATCTCCTACAATGAGCAGTTCTTC.

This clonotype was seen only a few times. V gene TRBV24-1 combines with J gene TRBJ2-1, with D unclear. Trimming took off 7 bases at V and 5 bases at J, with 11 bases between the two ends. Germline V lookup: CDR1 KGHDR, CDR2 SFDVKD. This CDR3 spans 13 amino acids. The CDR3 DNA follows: TGTGCCACCAGGAATACGCACAACAATGAGCAGTTCTTC. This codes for CATRNTHNNEQFF.

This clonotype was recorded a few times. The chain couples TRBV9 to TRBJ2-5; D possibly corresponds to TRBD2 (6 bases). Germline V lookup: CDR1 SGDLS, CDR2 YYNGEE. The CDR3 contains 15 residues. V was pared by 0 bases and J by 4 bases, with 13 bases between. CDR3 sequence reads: CASSVDSGVGETQYF. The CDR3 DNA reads TGTGCCAGCAGCGTAGATTCGGGAGTGGGAGAGACCCAGTACTTC.

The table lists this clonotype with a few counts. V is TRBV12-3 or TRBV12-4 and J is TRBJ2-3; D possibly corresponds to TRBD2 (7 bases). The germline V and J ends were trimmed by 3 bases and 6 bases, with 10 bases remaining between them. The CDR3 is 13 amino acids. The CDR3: CASSFGGRDTQYF. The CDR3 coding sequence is TGTGCCAGCAGTTTCGGGGGGCGGGATACGCAGTATTTT.

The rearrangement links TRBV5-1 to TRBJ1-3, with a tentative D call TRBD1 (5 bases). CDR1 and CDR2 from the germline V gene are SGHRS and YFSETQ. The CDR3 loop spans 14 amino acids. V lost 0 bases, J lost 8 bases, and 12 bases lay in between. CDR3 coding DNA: TGCGCCAGCAGCTTGGATCATGTGGGGGACACCATATATTTT. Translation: CASSLDHVGDTIYF.

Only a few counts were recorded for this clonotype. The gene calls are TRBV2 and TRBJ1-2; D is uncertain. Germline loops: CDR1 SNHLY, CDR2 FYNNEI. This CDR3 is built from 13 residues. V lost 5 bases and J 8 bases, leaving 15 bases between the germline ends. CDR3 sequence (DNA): TGTGCCAGCAGTCGGTCGTCCCGGAGGGGCTACACCTTC. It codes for CASSRSSRRGYTF.

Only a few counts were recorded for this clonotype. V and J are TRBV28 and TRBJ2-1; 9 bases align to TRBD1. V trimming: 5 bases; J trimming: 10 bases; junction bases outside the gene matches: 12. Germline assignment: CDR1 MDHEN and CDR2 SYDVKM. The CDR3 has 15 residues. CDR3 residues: CASSRLRTGGREQFF. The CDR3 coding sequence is TGTGCCAGCAGTCGTCTTCGCACAGGGGGCAGGGAGCAGTTCTTC.

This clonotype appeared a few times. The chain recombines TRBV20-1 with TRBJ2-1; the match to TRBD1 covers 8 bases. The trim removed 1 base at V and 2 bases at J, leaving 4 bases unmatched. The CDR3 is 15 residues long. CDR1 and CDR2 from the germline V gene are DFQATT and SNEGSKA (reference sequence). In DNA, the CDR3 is TGCAGTGCTAGAGGGGGGACAGGAGCCTACAATGAGCAGTTCTTC. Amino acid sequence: CSARGGTGAYNEQFF.

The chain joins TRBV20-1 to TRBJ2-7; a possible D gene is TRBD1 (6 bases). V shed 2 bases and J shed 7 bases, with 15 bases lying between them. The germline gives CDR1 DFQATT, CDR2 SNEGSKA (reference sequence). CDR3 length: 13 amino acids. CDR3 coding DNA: TGCAGTGCTAGAAAGTGGGACACCGAAGAGCAGTACTTC. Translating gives CSARKWDTEEQYF.

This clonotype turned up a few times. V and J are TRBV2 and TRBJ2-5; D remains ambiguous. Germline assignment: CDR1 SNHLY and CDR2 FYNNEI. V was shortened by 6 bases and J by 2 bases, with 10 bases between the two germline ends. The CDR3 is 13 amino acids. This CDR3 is CASRVGRQETQYF. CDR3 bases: TGTGCCAGCAGGGTGGGAAGACAAGAGACCCAGTACTTC.

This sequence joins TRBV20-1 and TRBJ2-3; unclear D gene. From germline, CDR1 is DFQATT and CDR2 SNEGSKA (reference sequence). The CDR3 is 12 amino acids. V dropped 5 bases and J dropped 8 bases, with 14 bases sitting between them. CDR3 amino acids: CSAFPPGGTQYF. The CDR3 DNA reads TGCAGTGCTTTCCCCCCTGGCGGTACGCAGTATTTT.

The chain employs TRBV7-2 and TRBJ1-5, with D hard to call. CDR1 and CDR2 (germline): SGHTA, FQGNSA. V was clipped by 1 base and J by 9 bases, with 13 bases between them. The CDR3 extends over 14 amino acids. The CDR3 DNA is TGTGCCAGCAGCTTAGATGGTTCGTCGCGGCCCCAGCATTTT. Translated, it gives CASSLDGSSRPQHF. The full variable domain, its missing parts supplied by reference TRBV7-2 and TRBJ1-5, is GAGVSQSPSNKVTEKGKDVELRCDPISGHTALYWYRQSLGQGLEFLIYFQGNSAPDKSGLPSDRFSAERTGGSVSTLTIQRTQQEDSAVYLCASSLDGSSRPQHFGDGTRLSIL.

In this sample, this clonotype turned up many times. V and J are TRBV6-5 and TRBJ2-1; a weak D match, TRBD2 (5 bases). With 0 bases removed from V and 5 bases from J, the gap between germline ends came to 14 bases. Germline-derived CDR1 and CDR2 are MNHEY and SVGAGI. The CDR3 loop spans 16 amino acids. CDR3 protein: CASSYSMLEGNNEQFF. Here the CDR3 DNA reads TGTGCCAGCAGTTACTCGATGTTAGAGGGAAACAATGAGCAGTTCTTC.

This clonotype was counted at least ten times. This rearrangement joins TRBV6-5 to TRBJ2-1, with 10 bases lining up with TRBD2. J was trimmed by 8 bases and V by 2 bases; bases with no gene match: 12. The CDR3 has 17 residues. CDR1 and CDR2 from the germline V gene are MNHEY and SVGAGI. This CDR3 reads CASSYTRSSGSVDEQFF. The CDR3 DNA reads TGTGCCAGCAGTTACACCCGGTCTAGCGGGAGTGTAGATGAGCAGTTCTTC.